The present entry profiles one T cell receptor beta chain with its context. What it binds is unknown. The data are from a study of CD8 T cell repertoires and HIV-1 epitope variants. Study at large: Epitopes were three Gag families plus Nef HW9 and YT9. T cells were cultured for more than nine days with cytokines added on days 3 and 7. Study observations and caveats: Of eight or nine antigen-specific beta clonotypes, over 5 appeared to cross-react with escape variants.

Germline V gene data show CDR1 as SGHTA and CDR2 as FQGNSA. The V and J ends lost 3 bases and 4 bases, in that order; junction bases with no gene match: 3. The CDR3 totals 15 residues. Clones were read by immunoSEQ multiplex PCR, and TCRdb kept only the in-frame ones, dropping some. The data show around 4,800 clones, with 55% to 70% seen just once and more than 40% held by the top ten. The source of this sequence is a male donor with HIV. Sequenced sample: cultured CD8+ T cells derived from PBMCs. The rearrangement joins TRBV7-2 to TRBJ2-5, with TRBD2 matching over 12 bases. The chain's CDR3 is CASSLTSGSGETQYF. The DNA of the CDR3 is TGTGCCAGCAGCTTGACTAGCGGGAGCGGAGAGACCCAGTACTTC.